This TCR beta chain was retrieved from a study of blood T cell repertoires in COVID-19. Participants, about 18 to 90 years old, spanned under 30 US areas. Repertoires were generated with immunoSEQ multiplex PCR, while TCRdb's copy carries only in-frame clones and drops some. The profile covers a few hundred thousand clones, with about 90% appearing a single time and 2.5% to 3% taken by the ten largest. The CDR3 sequence is 14 residues long. The ends were cut back, 5 bases at V and 1 base at J, with 10 bases in the middle. Germline CDR1 is SGHRS and CDR2 is YFSETQ. What was sequenced was PBMCs or T cells enriched from blood (not recorded which). The clonotype comes from a woman younger than 45 who had recovered from COVID-19. V usage is TRBV5-1 and J usage is TRBJ1-5, with a possible D match to TRBD1 (5 bases). As DNA, the CDR3 is TGCGCCAGCAGTCCTGACAGAAGCAATCAGCCCCAGCATTTT. Protein sequence: CASSPDRSNQPQHF.